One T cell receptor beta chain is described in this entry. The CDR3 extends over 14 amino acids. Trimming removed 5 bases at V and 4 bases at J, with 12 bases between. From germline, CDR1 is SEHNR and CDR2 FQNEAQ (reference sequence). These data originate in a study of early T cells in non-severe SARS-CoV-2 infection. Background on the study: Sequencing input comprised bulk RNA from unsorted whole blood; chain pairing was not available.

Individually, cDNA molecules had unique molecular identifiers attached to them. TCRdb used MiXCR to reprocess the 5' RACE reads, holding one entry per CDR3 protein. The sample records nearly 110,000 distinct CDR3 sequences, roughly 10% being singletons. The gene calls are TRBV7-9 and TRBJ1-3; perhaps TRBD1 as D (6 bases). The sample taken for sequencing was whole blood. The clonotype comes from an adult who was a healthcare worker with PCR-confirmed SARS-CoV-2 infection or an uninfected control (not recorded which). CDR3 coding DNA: TGTGCCAGCAGCATTCAGGGGCCAGGAAACACCATATATTTT. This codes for CASSIQGPGNTIYF.